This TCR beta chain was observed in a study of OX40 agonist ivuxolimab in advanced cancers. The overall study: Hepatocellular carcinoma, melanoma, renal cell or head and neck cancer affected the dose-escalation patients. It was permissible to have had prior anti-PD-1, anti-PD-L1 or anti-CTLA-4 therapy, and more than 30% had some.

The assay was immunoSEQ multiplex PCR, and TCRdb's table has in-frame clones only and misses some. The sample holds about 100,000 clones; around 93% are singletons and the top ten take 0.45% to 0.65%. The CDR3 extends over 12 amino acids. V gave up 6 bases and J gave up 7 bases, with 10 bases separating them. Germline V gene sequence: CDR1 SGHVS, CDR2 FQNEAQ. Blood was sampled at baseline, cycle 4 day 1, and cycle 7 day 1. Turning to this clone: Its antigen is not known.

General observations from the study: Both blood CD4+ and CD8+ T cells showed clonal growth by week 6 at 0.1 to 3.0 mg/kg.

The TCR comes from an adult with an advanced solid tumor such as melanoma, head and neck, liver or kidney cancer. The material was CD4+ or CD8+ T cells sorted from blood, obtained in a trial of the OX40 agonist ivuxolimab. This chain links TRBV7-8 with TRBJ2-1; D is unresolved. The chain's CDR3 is CASSPFENEQFF. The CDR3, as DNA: TGTGCCAGCAGTCCCTTTGAGAATGAGCAGTTCTTC.